These 10 T cell receptor beta chains originate from one sample sequenced in a study of CD8 T cells in Susac syndrome. Random hexamers were used to reverse transcribe about 0.45 to 1 ug of RNA. TCRdb reprocessed the immunoSEQ multiplex PCR reads with MiXCR, giving one entry per CDR3 protein. This sample has over 95,000 distinct CDR3 sequences, with roughly 91% found just once. Sequencing input: CD4+ T cells from PBMCs. The receptors derive from a human donor in good health.

This clonotype has a single count. The V and J genes are TRBV29-1 and TRBJ2-2; weak D call: TRBD1 (5 bases). The germline V gene encodes CDR1 SQVTM and CDR2 ANQGSEA. V was trimmed by 7 bases and J by 5 bases, leaving 17 bases between them. This CDR3 is 14 amino acids long. The CDR3, as DNA: TGCAGCGCAACGGAGCAGGGTACTACCGGGGAGCTGTTTTTT. It codes for CSATEQGTTGELFF.

V and J are TRBV5-1 and TRBJ1-5; a possible D gene is TRBD1 (5 bases). The CDR3 contains 15 residues. The V and J ends lost 0 bases and 6 bases respectively, with 13 bases between them. Germline CDR1 SGHRS, CDR2 YFSETQ. The CDR3: CASSLAGTASQPQHF. The DNA of the CDR3 is TGCGCCAGCAGCTTGGCAGGGACTGCCAGTCAGCCCCAGCATTTT.

The chain carries TRBV19 and TRBJ1-1; the D gene is possibly TRBD1 (6 bases). Germline V lookup: CDR1 LNHDA, CDR2 SQIVND (reference sequence). The germline V and J ends were trimmed by 5 bases and 1 base, with 17 bases remaining between them. The CDR3 runs to 16 residues. The CDR3 DNA is TGTGCCAGTAGTCCCGGGGCAGGGACAAAGAACACTGAAGCTTTCTTT. Translating gives CASSPGAGTKNTEAFF. The full variable domain, in which reference TRBV19 and TRBJ1-1 provide the parts outside the CDR3, is DGGITQSPKYLFRKEGQNVTLSCEQNLNHDAMYWYRQDPGQGLRLIYYSQIVNDFQKGDIAEGYSVSREKKESFPLTVTSAQKNPTAFYLCASSPGAGTKNTEAFFGQGTRLTVV.

V and J are TRBV19 and TRBJ2-2; 12 bases agree with TRBD2. Trimming removed 3 bases from V and 6 bases from J; junction bases left unmatched: 8. Germline values: CDR1 LNHDA, CDR2 SQIVND (reference sequence). The CDR3 extends over 17 amino acids. CDR3 coding DNA: TGTGCCAGTAGTATCCGTCGACTAGCGGGAGAATCCGGGGAGCTGTTTTTT. As protein: CASSIRRLAGESGELFF.

This sequence joins TRBV6-1 and TRBJ1-4; 9 positions match TRBD1. Germline CDR1 reads MNHNS; CDR2 reads SASEGT. J gave up 6 bases and V 3 bases, and 5 bases lay outside the gene matches. The CDR3 sequence is 15 residues long. DNA for the CDR3: TGTGCCAGCAGTGATGCGGGACAGGGCCATGAAAAACTGTTTTTT. The encoded protein is CASSDAGQGHEKLFF.

V and J are TRBV20-1 and TRBJ2-2; D call uncertain. The CDR3 consists of 12 residues. V was trimmed by 7 bases and J by 6 bases, leaving 12 bases between them. Germline V gene sequence: CDR1 DFQATT, CDR2 SNEGSKA (reference sequence). This CDR3 reads CSVARSSGELFF. The DNA for the CDR3 is TGCAGTGTAGCTAGATCATCCGGGGAGCTGTTTTTT.

The V gene is TRBV10-2, the J gene TRBJ1-1; 7 bases fit TRBD1. The CDR3 is 12 residues long. V lost 8 bases and J lost 6; bases outside the gene matches: 6. Germline CDR1 and CDR2: WSHSY and SAAADI. The CDR3 sequence is CASRDSSPEAFF. The CDR3, as DNA: TGCGCCAGCCGGGACAGCTCCCCTGAAGCTTTCTTT.

V gene TRBV20-1 combines with J gene TRBJ1-5, with D tentatively TRBD1 (5 bases). V was trimmed by 0 bases and J by 2 bases, leaving 17 bases between them. The CDR3 sequence is 17 residues long. Per germline, CDR1 DFQATT and CDR2 SNEGSKA (reference sequence). CDR3 DNA: TGCAGTGCTAGAGATTTGACGGGGGTGAGCGGCAATCAGCCCCAGCATTTT. The encoded protein is CSARDLTGVSGNQPQHF.

This clonotype was seen once. The J gene is TRBJ2-1, the V gene TRBV9; TRBD1 agrees at 7 bases. The V gene end was trimmed by 3 bases and the J gene end by 9 bases; junction bases not matched to a gene: 9. The CDR3 extends over 14 amino acids. CDR1 SGDLS and CDR2 YYNGEE come from the germline V gene. The CDR3 region is CASSASDRAPEQFF. The CDR3 nucleotides read TGTGCCAGCAGCGCCTCCGACAGGGCACCTGAGCAGTTCTTC.

The chain links TRBV28 to TRBJ1-2; D is unresolved. Germline CDR1 is MDHEN and CDR2 is SYDVKM. V lost 6 bases and J lost 7, with 12 bases in between. The CDR3 length is 12 residues. CDR3 residues: CASRGIEFGYTF. The CDR3 DNA reads TGTGCCAGCAGGGGGATCGAATTTGGCTACACCTTC.